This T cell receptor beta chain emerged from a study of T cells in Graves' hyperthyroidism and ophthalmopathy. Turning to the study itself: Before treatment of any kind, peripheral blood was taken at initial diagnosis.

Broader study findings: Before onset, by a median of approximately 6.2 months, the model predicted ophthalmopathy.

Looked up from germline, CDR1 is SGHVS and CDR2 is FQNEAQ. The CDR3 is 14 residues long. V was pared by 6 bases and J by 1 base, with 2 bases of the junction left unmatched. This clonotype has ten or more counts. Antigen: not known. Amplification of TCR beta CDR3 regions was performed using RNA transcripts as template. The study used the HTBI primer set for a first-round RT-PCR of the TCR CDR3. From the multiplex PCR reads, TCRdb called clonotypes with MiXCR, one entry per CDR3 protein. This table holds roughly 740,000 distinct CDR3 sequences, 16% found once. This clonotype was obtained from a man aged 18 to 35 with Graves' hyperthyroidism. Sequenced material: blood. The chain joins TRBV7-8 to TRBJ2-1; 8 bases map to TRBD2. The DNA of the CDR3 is TGTGCCAGCAGGGGACTAGGTTCCTACAATGAGCAGTTCTTC. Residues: CASRGLGSYNEQFF.